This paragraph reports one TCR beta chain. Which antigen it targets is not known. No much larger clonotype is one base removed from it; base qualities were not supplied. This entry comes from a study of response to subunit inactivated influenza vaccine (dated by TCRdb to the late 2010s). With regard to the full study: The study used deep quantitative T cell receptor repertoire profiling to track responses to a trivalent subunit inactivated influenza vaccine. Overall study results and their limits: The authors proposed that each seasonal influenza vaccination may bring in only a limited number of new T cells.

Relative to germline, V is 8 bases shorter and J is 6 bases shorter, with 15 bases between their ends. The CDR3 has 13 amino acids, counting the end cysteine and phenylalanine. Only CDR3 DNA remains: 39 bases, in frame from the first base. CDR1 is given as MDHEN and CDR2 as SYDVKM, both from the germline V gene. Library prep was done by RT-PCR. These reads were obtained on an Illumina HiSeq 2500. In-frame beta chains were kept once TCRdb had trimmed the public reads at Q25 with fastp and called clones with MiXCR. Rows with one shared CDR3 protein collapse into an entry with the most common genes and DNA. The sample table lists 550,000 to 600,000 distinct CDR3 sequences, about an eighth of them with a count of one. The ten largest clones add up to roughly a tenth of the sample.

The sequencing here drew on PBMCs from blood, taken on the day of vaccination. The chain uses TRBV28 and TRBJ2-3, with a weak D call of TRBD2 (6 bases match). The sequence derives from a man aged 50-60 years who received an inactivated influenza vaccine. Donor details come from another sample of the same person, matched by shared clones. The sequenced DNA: TGTGCCAGCGGAAGCGGGCTTGTCGATACGCAGTATTTT. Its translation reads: CASGSGLVDTQYF.